The clone carrying this T cell receptor (beta chain) came up many times. Authors of the study amplified TCR beta CDR3 regions from RNA transcripts. The primer set for the first-round RT-PCR of the TCR CDR3 was HTBI. TCRdb ran MiXCR on the multiplex PCR reads and lists one entry per CDR3 protein. The sample shows 300,000 or so distinct CDR3 sequences, about 18% of them seen only once. The trim removed 6 bases at V and 2 bases at J, leaving 5 bases unmatched. This CDR3 has 14 residues. Germline V gene sequence: CDR1 SNHLY, CDR2 FYNNEI. Patients counted as stable if ophthalmopathy did not develop within 18 months. The sample originates from a study of T cells in Graves' hyperthyroidism and ophthalmopathy. Study background: Peripheral blood was drawn at first diagnosis, prior to all treatment.

This receptor was identified in a woman aged 50 to 60 with Graves' hyperthyroidism. This chain joins TRBV2 and TRBJ2-5, with 8 bases fitting TRBD2. Sequencing used blood. This CDR3 reads CASRASGLQETQYF. The CDR3 DNA sequence: TGTGCCAGCAGGGCTAGCGGGTTACAAGAGACCCAGTACTTC. The full variable domain, with the rest looked up from reference TRBV2 and TRBJ2-5, is EPEVTQTPSHQVTQMGQEVILRCVPISNHLYFYWYRQILGQKVEFLVSFYNNEISEKSEIFDDQFSVERPDGSNFTLKIRSTKLEDSAMYFCASRASGLQETQYFGPGTRLLVL.